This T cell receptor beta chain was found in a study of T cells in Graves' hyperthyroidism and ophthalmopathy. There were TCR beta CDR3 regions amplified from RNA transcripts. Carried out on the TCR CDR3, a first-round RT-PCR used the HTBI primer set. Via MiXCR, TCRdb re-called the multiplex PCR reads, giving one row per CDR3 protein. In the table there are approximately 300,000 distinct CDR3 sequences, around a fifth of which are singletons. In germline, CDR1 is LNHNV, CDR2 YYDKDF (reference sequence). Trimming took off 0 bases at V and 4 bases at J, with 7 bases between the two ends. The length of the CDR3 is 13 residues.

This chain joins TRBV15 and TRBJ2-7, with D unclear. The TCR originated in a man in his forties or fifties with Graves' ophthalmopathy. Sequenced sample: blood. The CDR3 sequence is CATSRDKPYEQYF. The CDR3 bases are TGTGCCACCAGCAGAGATAAGCCATACGAGCAGTACTTC.